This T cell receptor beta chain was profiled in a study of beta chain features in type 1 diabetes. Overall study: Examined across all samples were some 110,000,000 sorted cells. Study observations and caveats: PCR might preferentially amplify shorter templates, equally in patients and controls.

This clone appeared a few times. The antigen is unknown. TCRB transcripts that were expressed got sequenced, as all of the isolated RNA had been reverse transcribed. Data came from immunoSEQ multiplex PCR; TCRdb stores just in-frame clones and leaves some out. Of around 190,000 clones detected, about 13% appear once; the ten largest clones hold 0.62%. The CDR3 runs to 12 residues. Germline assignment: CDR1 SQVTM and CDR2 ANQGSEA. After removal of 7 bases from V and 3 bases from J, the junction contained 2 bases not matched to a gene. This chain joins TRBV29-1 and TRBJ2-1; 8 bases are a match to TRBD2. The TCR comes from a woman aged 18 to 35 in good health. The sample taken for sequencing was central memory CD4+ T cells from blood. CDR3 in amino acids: CSAGTSYNEQFF. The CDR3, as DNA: TGCAGCGCTGGGACTAGCTACAATGAGCAGTTCTTC.